This T cell receptor (beta chain) stems from a study of type 1 regulatory T cells. On the study more broadly: This in vitro CD4 product, T-allo10, is enriched for Tr1 cells and alloantigen-specific.

Trimming removed 2 bases from V and 5 bases from J, with 6 bases in between. Germline lookup yields CDR1 MNHEY and CDR2 SVGAGI. The CDR3 extends over 12 amino acids. This clonotype is categorized as medium-sized (0.01 to 0.1%). Its antigen is currently unknown. One entry per CDR3 protein results from TCRdb running MiXCR on the reads. The table includes fewer than 25,000 distinct CDR3 sequences, more than 45% detected once. V and J are TRBV6-5 and TRBJ1-2; possible D gene TRBD1, 5 bases. This sequence originates from a human donor in good health. Material for sequencing was cultured T cells, either the whole culture or a sorted T cell fraction (not recorded which). CDR3 protein: CASSYRGYGYTF. CDR3 sequence (DNA): TGTGCCAGCAGTTACAGGGGTTATGGCTACACCTTC.